The clone carrying this T cell receptor (beta chain) was detected only once. The antigen is unknown. The protocol was immunoSEQ multiplex PCR, while the TCRdb copy is restricted to in-frame clones and leaves out a portion. The profile shows fewer than 140,000 clones, 85% to 90% of them singletons. Trimming stripped 6 bases from V and 4 bases from J, with 10 bases between. The CDR3 has 13 residues. The germline V gene encodes CDR1 SGHKS and CDR2 YYEKEE (reference sequence). This record belongs to a study of T cell responses to AZD1222 COVID-19 vaccine. Findings and caveats of the study: Clonal diversity was possibly underestimated, and white British individuals and females predominated among donors. Regions 160-218 and 743-854 dominated among vaccine-associated CD4 TCRs spanning spike. Recipients of two AZD1222 doses showed rising Spike-specific TCR breadth and depth.

The chain links TRBV5-5 to TRBJ1-4; tentatively, D is TRBD1 (6 bases). Here the sequenced sample was peripheral blood, taken on day 0 of AZD1222 vaccination. The source is an adult in good health. The CDR3 here is CASNGGSNEKLFF. CDR3 in DNA: TGTGCCAGCAATGGGGGCAGTAATGAAAAACTGTTTTTT.